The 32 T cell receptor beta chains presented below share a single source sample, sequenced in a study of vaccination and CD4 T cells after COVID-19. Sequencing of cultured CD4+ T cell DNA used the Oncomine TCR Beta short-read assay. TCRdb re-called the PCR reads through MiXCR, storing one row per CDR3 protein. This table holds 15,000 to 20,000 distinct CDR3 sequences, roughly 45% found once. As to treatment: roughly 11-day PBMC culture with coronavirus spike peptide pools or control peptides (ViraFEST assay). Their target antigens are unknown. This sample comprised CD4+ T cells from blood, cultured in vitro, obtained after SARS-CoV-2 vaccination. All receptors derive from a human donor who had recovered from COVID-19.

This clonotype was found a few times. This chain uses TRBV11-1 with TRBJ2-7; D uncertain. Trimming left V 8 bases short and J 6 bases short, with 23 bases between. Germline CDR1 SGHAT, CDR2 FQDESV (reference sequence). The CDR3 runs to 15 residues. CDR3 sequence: CASGSFSGTLGEQYF. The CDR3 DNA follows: TGTGCCAGCGGATCCTTCTCAGGCACTTTGGGCGAGCAGTACTTC.

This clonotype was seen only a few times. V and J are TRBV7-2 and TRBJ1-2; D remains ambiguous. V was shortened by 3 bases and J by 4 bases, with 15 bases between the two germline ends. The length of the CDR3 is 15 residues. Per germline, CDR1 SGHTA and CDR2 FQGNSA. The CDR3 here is CASSFLWTSSYGYTF. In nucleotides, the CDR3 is TGTGCCAGCAGCTTTTTATGGACTTCTTCCTATGGCTACACCTTC.

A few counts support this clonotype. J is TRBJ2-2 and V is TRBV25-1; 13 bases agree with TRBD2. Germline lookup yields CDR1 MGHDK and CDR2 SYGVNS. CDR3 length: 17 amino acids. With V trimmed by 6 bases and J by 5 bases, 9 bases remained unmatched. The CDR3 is CASSRTSGRLDTGELFF. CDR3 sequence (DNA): TGTGCCAGCAGCAGGACTAGCGGGAGATTGGATACCGGGGAGCTGTTTTTT.

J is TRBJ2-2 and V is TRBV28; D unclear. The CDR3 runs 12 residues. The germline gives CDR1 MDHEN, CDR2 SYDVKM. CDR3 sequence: CATLRHTGELFF. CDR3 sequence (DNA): TGTGCGACCCTCCGGCACACCGGGGAGCTGTTTTTT.

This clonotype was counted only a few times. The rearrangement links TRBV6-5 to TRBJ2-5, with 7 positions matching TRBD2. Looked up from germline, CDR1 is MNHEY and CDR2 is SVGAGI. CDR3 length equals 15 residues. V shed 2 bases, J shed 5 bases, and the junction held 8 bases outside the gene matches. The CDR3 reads CASSYVRGRGETQYF. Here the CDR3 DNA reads TGTGCCAGCAGTTACGTCCGGGGGAGGGGCGAGACCCAGTACTTC.

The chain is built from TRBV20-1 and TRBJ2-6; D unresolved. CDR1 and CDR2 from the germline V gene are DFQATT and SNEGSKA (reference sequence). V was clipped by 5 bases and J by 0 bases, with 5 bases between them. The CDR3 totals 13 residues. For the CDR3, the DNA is TGCAGTGCTGAAGACTCTGGGGCCAACGTCCTGACTTTC. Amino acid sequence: CSAEDSGANVLTF.

The CDR3 sequence: CASSSASGSRWAQYF. In nucleotides, the CDR3 is TGTGCCAGCAGTTCGGCGTCGGGGAGTCGGTGGGCCCAGTACTTC. V gene TRBV28 combines with J gene TRBJ2-5, with a possible D match to TRBD2 (5 bases). Germline V gives CDR1 MDHEN, CDR2 SYDVKM. V dropped 4 bases and J dropped 9 bases, with 21 bases sitting between them. The CDR3 is made up of 15 amino acids. Drawing the rest from reference TRBV28 and TRBJ2-5, the complete variable domain is DVKVTQSSRYLVKRTGEKVFLECVQDMDHENMFWYRQDPGLGLRLIYFSYDVKMKEKGDIPEGYSVSREKKERFSLILESASTNQTSMYLCASSSASGSRWAQYFGPGTRLLVL.

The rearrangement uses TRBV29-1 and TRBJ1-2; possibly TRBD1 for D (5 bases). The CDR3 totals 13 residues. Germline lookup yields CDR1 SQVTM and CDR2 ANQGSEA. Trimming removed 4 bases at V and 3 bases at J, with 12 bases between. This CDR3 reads CSVGLGPHYGYTF. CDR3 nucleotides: TGCAGCGTTGGATTGGGACCCCACTATGGCTACACCTTC.

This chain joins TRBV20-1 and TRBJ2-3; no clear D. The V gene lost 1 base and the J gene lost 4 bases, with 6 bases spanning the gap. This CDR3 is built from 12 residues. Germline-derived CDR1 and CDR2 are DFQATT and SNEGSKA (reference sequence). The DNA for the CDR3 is TGCAGTGCTAGAGGAGCTTCAGATACGCAGTATTTT. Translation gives CSARGASDTQYF.

CDR3 in DNA: TGTGCCAGCAGCTCTCTAGCGGCTTCCTACAATGAGCAGTTCTTC. Translated: CASSSLAASYNEQFF. This chain connects TRBV7-9 to TRBJ2-1, with 7 nucleotides matching TRBD2. The CDR3 is 15 amino acids. The V gene's germline CDR1 is SEHNR and CDR2 FQNEAQ (reference sequence). The trim removed 4 bases at V and 1 base at J, leaving 4 bases unmatched.

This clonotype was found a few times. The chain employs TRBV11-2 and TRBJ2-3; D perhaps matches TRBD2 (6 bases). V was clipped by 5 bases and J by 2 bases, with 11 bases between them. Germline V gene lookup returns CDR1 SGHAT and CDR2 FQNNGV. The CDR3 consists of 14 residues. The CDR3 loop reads CASSGGRLTDTQYF. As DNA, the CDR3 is TGTGCCAGCAGCGGGGGGAGGCTCACAGATACGCAGTATTTT.

The CDR3 region is CASSVVTSGIDTQYF. The CDR3 coding sequence is TGTGCCAGCAGCGTAGTAACTAGCGGGATAGATACGCAGTATTTT. This chain connects TRBV9 to TRBJ2-3, with 10 bases that match TRBD2. V lost 0 bases, J lost 5 bases, and 3 bases stayed unmatched. CDR3 length equals 15 residues. The germline gives CDR1 SGDLS, CDR2 YYNGEE.

This CDR3 reads CASSRLPGGIFETQYF. The CDR3 DNA reads TGTGCCAGCAGCCGACTCCCGGGGGGGATCTTTGAGACCCAGTACTTC. V and J are TRBV5-6 and TRBJ2-5; 8 nucleotides agree with TRBD2. This CDR3 has 16 amino acids. Looked up from germline, CDR1 is SGHDT and CDR2 is YYEEEE. Trimming removed 4 bases from V and 5 bases from J; junction bases left unmatched: 13.

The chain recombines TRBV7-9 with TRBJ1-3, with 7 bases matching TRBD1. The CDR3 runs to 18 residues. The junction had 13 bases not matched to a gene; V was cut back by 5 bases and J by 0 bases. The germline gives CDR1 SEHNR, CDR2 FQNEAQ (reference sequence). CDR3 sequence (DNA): TGTGCCAGCAGCCCCATTACAGGGGAAGGCCTCTCTGGAAACACCATATATTTT. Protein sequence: CASSPITGEGLSGNTIYF.

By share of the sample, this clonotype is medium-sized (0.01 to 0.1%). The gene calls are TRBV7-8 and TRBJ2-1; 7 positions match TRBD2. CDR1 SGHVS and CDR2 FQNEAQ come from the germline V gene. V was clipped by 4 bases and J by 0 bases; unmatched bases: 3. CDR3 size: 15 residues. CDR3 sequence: CASSYLAVSYNEQFF. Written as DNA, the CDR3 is TGTGCCAGCAGCTACCTAGCGGTCTCCTACAATGAGCAGTTCTTC.

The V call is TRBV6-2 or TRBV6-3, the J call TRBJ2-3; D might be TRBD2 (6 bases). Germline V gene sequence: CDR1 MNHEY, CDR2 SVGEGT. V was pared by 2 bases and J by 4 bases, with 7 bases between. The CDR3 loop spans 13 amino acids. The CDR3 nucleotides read TGTGCCAGCAGTTACCGACTAGCAGATACGCAGTATTTT. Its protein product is CASSYRLADTQYF.

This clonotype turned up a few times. Written as DNA, the CDR3 is TGTGCCACCAGCGCCGGGGGGGGGGCTTCTTCACCCCTCCACTTT. It yields the protein CATSAGGGASSPLHF. This rearrangement joins TRBV15 to TRBJ1-6; TRBD1 might be the D (6 bases). The CDR3 sequence is 15 residues long. Germline V CDR1 and CDR2: LNHNV, YYDKDF (reference sequence). With 5 bases removed from V and 9 bases from J, the gap between germline ends came to 17 bases.

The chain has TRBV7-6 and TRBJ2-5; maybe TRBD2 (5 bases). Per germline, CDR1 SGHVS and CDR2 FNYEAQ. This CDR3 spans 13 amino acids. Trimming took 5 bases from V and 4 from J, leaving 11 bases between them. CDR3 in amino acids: CASSPRRGETQYF. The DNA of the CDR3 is TGTGCCAGCAGCCCACGCCGGGGAGAGACCCAGTACTTC.

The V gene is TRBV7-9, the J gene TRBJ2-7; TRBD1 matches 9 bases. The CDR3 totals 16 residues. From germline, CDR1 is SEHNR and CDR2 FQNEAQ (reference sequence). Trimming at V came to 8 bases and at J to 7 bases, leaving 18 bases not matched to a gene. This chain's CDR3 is CASGGRIQGALREQYF. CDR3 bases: TGTGCCAGCGGGGGGAGAATACAGGGGGCGCTTCGTGAGCAGTACTTC. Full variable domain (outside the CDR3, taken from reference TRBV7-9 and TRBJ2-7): DTGVSQNPRHKITKRGQNVTFRCDPISEHNRLYWYRQTLGQGPEFLTYFQNEAQLEKSRLLSDRFSAERPKGSFSTLEIQRTEQGDSAMYLCASGGRIQGALREQYFGPGTRLTVT.

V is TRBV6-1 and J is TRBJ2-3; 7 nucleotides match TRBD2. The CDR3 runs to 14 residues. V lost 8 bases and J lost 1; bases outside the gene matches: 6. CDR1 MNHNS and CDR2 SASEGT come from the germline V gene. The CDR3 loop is CASGSGARTDTQYF. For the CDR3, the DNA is TGTGCCAGCGGGAGCGGGGCCCGCACAGATACGCAGTATTTT.

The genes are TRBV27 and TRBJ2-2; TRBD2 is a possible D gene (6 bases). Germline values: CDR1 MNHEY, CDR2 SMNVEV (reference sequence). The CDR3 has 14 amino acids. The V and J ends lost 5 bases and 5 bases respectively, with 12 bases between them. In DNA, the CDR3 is TGTGCCAGCAGTACCCGACTAGGAACCGGGGAGCTGTTTTTT. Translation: CASSTRLGTGELFF.

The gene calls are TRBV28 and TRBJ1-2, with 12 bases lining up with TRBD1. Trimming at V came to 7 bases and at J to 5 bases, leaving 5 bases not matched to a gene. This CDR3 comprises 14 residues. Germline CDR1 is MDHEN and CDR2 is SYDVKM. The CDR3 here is CASTSGQGAYGYTF. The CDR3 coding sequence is TGTGCCAGCACCTCGGGACAGGGGGCGTATGGCTACACCTTC.

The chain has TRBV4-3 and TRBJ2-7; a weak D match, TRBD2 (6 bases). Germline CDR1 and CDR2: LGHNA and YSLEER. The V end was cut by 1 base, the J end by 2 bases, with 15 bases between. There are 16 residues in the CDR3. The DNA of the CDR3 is TGCGCCAGCAGCCAAGGTGCGACGGGAGAAGCCTACGAGCAGTACTTC. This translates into CASSQGATGEAYEQYF.

As DNA, the CDR3 is TGTGCCAGCAGCTTACCAGGGCAAGAGACCCAGTACTTC. Protein product: CASSLPGQETQYF. The chain couples TRBV7-9 to TRBJ2-5, with D possibly TRBD1 on 5 matching bases. The CDR3 extends over 13 amino acids. The germline V gene encodes CDR1 SEHNR and CDR2 FQNEAQ (reference sequence). V shed 2 bases and J shed 2 bases, with 6 bases lying between them.

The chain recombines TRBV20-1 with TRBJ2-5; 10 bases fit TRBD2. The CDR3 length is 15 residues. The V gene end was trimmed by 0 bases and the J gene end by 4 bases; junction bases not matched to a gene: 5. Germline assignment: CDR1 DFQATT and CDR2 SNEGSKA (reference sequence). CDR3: CSARDSGRAPETQYF. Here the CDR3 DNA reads TGCAGTGCTAGAGACAGCGGGAGGGCCCCAGAGACCCAGTACTTC.

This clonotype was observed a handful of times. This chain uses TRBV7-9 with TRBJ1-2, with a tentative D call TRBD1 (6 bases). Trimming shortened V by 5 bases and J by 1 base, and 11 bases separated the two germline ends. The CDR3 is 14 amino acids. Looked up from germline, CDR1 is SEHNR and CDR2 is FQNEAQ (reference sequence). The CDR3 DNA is TGTGCCAGCAGCCGGCTAGGGGGTAACTATGGCTACACCTTC. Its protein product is CASSRLGGNYGYTF.

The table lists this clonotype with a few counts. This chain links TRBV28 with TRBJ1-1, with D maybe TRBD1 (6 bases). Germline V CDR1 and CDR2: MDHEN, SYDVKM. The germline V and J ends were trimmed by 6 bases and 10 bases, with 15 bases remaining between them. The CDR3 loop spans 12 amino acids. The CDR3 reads CASRPPGAGAFF. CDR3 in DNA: TGTGCCAGCAGACCCCCAGGGGCTGGAGCTTTCTTT.

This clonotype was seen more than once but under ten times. CDR3 bases: TGTGCCAGCAGTTTAGGAGTGGCTCGCAATTATAATTCACCCCTCCACTTT. Protein product: CASSLGVARNYNSPLHF. The chain links TRBV27 to TRBJ1-6, with unresolved D. V was cut by 2 bases and J by 4 bases, with 15 bases left in between. The length of the CDR3 is 17 residues. Looked up from germline, CDR1 is MNHEY and CDR2 is SMNVEV (reference sequence).

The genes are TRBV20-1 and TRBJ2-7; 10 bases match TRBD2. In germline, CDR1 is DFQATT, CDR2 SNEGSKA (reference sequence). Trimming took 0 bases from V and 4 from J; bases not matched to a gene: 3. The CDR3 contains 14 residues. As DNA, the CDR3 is TGCAGTGCTAGAGAACTAGCGGGATGGTACGAGCAGTACTTC. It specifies CSARELAGWYEQYF.

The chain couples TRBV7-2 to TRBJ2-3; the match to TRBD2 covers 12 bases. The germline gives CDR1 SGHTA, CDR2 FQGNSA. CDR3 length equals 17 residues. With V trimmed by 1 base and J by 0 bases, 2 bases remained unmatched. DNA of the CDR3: TGTGCCAGCAGCTTAGTTACTAGCGGGAGGAGCACAGATACGCAGTATTTT. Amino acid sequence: CASSLVTSGRSTDTQYF. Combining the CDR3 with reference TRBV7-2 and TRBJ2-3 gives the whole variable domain GAGVSQSPSNKVTEKGKDVELRCDPISGHTALYWYRQSLGQGLEFLIYFQGNSAPDKSGLPSDRFSAERTGGSVSTLTIQRTQQEDSAVYLCASSLVTSGRSTDTQYFGPGTRLTVL.

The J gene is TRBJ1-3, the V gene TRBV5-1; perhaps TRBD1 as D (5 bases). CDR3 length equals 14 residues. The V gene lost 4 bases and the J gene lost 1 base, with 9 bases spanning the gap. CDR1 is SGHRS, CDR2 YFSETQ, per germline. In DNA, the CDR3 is TGCGCCAGCAGCCCGACAGTATCTGGAAACACCATATATTTT. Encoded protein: CASSPTVSGNTIYF.

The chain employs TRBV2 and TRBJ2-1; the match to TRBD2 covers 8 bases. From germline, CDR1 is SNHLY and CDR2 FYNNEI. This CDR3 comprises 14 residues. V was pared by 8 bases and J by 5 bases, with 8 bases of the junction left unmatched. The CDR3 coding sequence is TGTGCCAGCCAACCGGGACTAGGGAACAATGAGCAGTTCTTC. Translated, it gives CASQPGLGNNEQFF.